Sequencing of this T cell receptor (beta chain) was carried out in a study of blood T cell repertoires in COVID-19. For the study at large: The origin of the acute and convalescent COVID-19 samples was the United States, Italy and Spain.

The data were produced by immunoSEQ multiplex PCR, yet TCRdb's version contains in-frame clones alone and is incomplete. The data show 170,000 or so clones, 86% seen once. Germline CDR1 reads DFQATT; CDR2 reads SNEGSKA (reference sequence). The length of the CDR3 is 14 residues. V was shortened by 3 bases and J by 2 bases, with 14 bases between the two germline ends. Sequenced input: peripheral blood. This receptor was obtained from a man over 45 with active or convalescent COVID-19. V is TRBV20-1 and J is TRBJ2-7, with D maybe TRBD2 (5 bases). The CDR3 DNA reads as TGCAGTGCTAGTTATCTAGCCGTTCCCTACGAGCAGTACTTC. It is translated as CSASYLAVPYEQYF.